This T cell receptor beta chain was obtained from a study of blood T cells in healthy people across ages. General study findings and limits: Higher diversity, along with more naive CD4+ cells, distinguished long-lived donors from aged donors.

Germline V gene data show CDR1 as SGDLS and CDR2 as YYNGEE. The CDR3 sequence is 17 residues long. The junction had 9 bases not matched to a gene; V was cut back by 3 bases and J by 3 bases. A second about 7 to 11 cycle PCR used barcoded and J-beta primers. A template-switch adaptor that had 12 random nucleotides put a tag on each cDNA molecule. MiXCR, applied by TCRdb to the 5' RACE reads, yields one record per CDR3 protein. Of hundreds of thousands of distinct CDR3 sequences listed, approximately 49% are singletons. This clonotype appeared many times. Its matching antigen is unknown. The sequencing input was blood. The chain is built from TRBV9 and TRBJ2-3, with 11 bases lining up with TRBD2. The source of this sequence is a man aged 30-40 years in good health. The CDR3 bases are TGTGCCAGCAGCGCACCCAATAGCGGGGGGGCAACAGATACGCAGTATTTT. Encoded protein: CASSAPNSGGATDTQYF.